The next 9 T cell receptor beta chains were all read from a single sample in a study of blood T cell repertoires in COVID-19. The data were produced by immunoSEQ multiplex PCR, yet TCRdb's version contains in-frame clones alone and is incomplete. The sample carries roughly 230,000 clones, about 90% recorded once. Sequenced input: peripheral blood. Every receptor here comes from an older woman with COVID-19, enrolled during active disease.

The chain combines TRBV27 with TRBJ1-2, with 9 bases fitting TRBD1. Germline V gene lookup returns CDR1 MNHEY and CDR2 SMNVEV (reference sequence). Germline trimming cut 3 bases from V and 6 bases from J; bases unmatched to any gene: 8. The CDR3 runs 15 residues. The CDR3 coding sequence is TGTGCCAGCAGTTTCGACAGGGGGAGTGGAAATGGCTACACCTTC. It translates to CASSFDRGSGNGYTF.

The chain joins TRBV18 to TRBJ1-2, with 9 nucleotides matching TRBD1. Germline V CDR1 and CDR2: KGHSH, LQKENI. This CDR3 has 13 residues. Trimming at V came to 6 bases and at J to 3 bases, leaving 2 bases not matched to a gene. The CDR3, as DNA: TGTGCCAGCTCGGGACAGGGTGACTATGGCTACACCTTC. Residues: CASSGQGDYGYTF.

This chain links TRBV7-2 with TRBJ2-7; 12 bases line up with TRBD2. The germline CDR1 and CDR2 sequences are SGHTA and FQGNSA. The V segment lost 1 base and the J segment 2 bases; nucleotides outside the gene matches: 9. There are 18 residues in the CDR3. This chain's CDR3 is CASSLVPSGGVLTYEQYF. CDR3 coding DNA: TGTGCCAGCAGCTTAGTTCCTAGCGGGGGGGTATTAACCTACGAGCAGTACTTC.

This chain joins TRBV7-9 and TRBJ2-7, with D perhaps TRBD2 (6 bases). The V end was cut by 1 base, the J end by 5 bases, with 12 bases between. Germline CDR1 is SEHNR and CDR2 is FQNEAQ (reference sequence). The length of the CDR3 is 14 residues. The CDR3 reads CASSLGGLIHEQYF. In DNA, the CDR3 is TGTGCCAGCAGCTTAGGGGGACTCATCCACGAGCAGTACTTC.

CDR3 DNA: TGCGCCAGCAGCTTTCGGGGGATGGACACTGAAGCTTTCTTT. Its protein product is CASSFRGMDTEAFF. The chain uses TRBV5-1 and TRBJ1-1, with D perhaps matching TRBD1 (5 bases). The CDR3 spans 14 residues. The germline V gene has CDR1 SGHRS and CDR2 YFSETQ. The V end lost 2 bases, the J end lost 3 bases, and 11 bases lay between the germline ends.

The J gene is TRBJ2-4, the V gene TRBV12-3 or TRBV12-4; the D gene is possibly TRBD1 (6 bases). The CDR3 runs to 13 residues. V lost 7 bases to trimming and J lost 8 bases, with 15 bases between them. CDR3 nucleotides: TGTGCCAGCACCACCACAGGGTTCGACATTCAGTACTTC. It translates to CASTTTGFDIQYF.

The chain is built from TRBV19 and TRBJ2-7, with a tentative D call TRBD1 (5 bases). Germline lookup yields CDR1 LNHDA and CDR2 SQIVND (reference sequence). V was trimmed by 5 bases and J by 2 bases, leaving 7 bases between them. This CDR3 spans 12 amino acids. The CDR3 region is CASSQGTYEQYF. The CDR3 DNA reads TGTGCCAGTAGTCAGGGCACCTACGAGCAGTACTTC.

The chain has TRBV10-3 and TRBJ1-1, with TRBD1 matching over 9 bases. The CDR3 has 14 residues. V shed 7 bases and J 3 bases; nucleotides not matched to a gene: 6. CDR1 and CDR2 from the germline V gene are ENHRY and SYGVKD. CDR3 region: CAIKSQGADTEAFF. The CDR3, as DNA: TGTGCCATCAAGTCACAGGGGGCCGACACTGAAGCTTTCTTT.

This clone was picked up a small number of times. This chain uses TRBV7-2 with TRBJ1-5; 9 bases are a match to TRBD1. The V segment lost 6 bases and the J segment 4 bases; nucleotides outside the gene matches: 7. The germline CDR1 and CDR2 sequences are SGHTA and FQGNSA. The CDR3 contains 15 residues. Here the CDR3 reads CASRRSGTGNQPQHF. CDR3 nucleotide sequence: TGTGCCAGCAGGCGAAGCGGGACAGGGAATCAGCCCCAGCATTTT.